The 6 T cell receptor beta chains given below trace back to one sample, sequenced in a study of blood T cells in healthy people across ages. It was with a sample-barcoded 5' primer and a J-beta primer mix that a second PCR of roughly 6 to 11 cycles was run. TCRdb used MiXCR to reprocess the 5' RACE reads, holding one entry per CDR3 protein. Here the sample spans roughly 680,000 distinct CDR3 sequences, around 52% being singletons. Sequenced: blood. The receptors were gathered from a woman of 80 years or more in good health.

This clonotype was detected many times. This chain uses TRBV6-2 or TRBV6-3 with TRBJ2-1, with 8 bases that match TRBD2. Germline CDR1 MNHEY, CDR2 SVGEGT. The V and J ends lost 2 bases and 4 bases, in that order; junction bases with no gene match: 7. The CDR3 sequence is 16 residues long. The CDR3 DNA reads as TGTGCCAGCAGTTACCCTACTAGCGGACAATACAATGAGCAGTTCTTC. Its protein is CASSYPTSGQYNEQFF.

The chain combines TRBV20-1 with TRBJ1-4; TRBD1 matches 7 bases. Losses at the gene ends were 1 base for V and 5 bases for J; bases not matched to a gene: 7. The CDR3 covers 15 residues. CDR1 is DFQATT, CDR2 SNEGSKA, per germline (reference sequence). The CDR3 bases are TGCAGTGCTAGAGGATTGGGCAGGGGGAATGAAAAACTGTTTTTT. Amino acids: CSARGLGRGNEKLFF.

This clonotype was detected only a few times. V gene TRBV6-6 combines with J gene TRBJ2-2; 8 bases line up with TRBD2. Germline CDR1 is MNHNY and CDR2 is SVGAGI (reference sequence). Unmatched junction bases numbered 8, after V lost 5 bases and J lost 6 bases. The CDR3 has 15 amino acids. The CDR3 loop is CASSPGRAGAGELFF. CDR3 nucleotides: TGTGCCAGCAGTCCGGGACGAGCGGGGGCCGGGGAGCTGTTTTTT.

To note about this clonotype: A clone one base away is much larger, so this may be a read error. The chain carries TRBV29-1 and TRBJ2-1; D possibly uses TRBD1 or TRBD2 (6 bases each). The germline CDR1 and CDR2 sequences are SQVTM and ANQGSEA. The V gene lost 2 bases and the J gene lost 3 bases, with 17 bases spanning the gap. The CDR3 is 16 amino acids. The CDR3 is CSVERGAAENYNEQFF. CDR3 DNA sequence: TGCAGCGTTGAAAGGGGGGCAGCTGAAAACTACAATGAGCAGTTCTTC.

The sample holds many counts of this clonotype. J is TRBJ1-6 and V is TRBV6-6; TRBD1 aligns across 8 bases. CDR1 is MNHNY and CDR2 is SVGAGI in the germline V gene (reference sequence). This CDR3 contains 15 residues. With 8 bases clipped from V and 3 bases from J, the junction kept 6 bases outside the gene matches. In nucleotides, the CDR3 is TGTGCCAGCGTTCAGGGGGCAAGCTATAATTCACCCCTCCACTTT. Its translation: CASVQGASYNSPLHF.

This clonotype was counted at least ten times. The gene calls are TRBV5-1 and TRBJ2-1, with 7 positions matching TRBD1. This CDR3 is built from 14 residues. Looked up from germline, CDR1 is SGHRS and CDR2 is YFSETQ. V shed 0 bases, J shed 9 bases, and the junction held 6 bases outside the gene matches. The CDR3 protein is CASSLAGQAGEQFF. CDR3 nucleotides: TGCGCCAGCAGCTTGGCTGGACAGGCCGGTGAGCAGTTCTTC.